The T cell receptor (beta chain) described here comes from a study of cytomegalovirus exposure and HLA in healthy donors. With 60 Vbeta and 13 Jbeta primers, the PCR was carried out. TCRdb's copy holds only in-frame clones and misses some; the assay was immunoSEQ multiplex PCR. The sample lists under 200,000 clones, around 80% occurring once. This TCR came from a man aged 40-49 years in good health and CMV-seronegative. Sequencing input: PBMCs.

The CDR3 sequence is CASSFYYWDRGNEQFF. The CDR3 region has the DNA TGTGCCAGCAGCTTTTATTATTGGGACAGGGGGAATGAGCAGTTCTTC. The chain links TRBV5-6 to TRBJ2-1, with 11 bases matching TRBD1. V lost 2 bases to trimming and J lost 7 bases; unmatched junction nucleotides: 8. Germline V gene lookup returns CDR1 SGHDT and CDR2 YYEEEE. CDR3 length equals 16 residues.